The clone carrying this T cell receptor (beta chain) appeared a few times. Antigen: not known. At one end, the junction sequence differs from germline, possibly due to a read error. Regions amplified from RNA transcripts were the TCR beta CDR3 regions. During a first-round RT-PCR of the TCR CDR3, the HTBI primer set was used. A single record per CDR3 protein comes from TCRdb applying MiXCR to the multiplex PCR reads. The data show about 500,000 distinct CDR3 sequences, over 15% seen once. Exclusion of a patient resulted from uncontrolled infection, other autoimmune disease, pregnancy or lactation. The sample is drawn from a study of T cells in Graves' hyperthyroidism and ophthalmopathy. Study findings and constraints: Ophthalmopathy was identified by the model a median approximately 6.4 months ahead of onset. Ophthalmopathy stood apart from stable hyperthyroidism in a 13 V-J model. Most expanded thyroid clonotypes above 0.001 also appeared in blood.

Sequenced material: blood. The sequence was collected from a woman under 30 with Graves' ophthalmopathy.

The CDR3 here is CASSGPGREKLFF. The CDR3, as DNA: TGCGCCAGCAGCGGACCCGGGAGGGAAAAACTGTTTTTT. The rearrangement joins TRBV6-1 to TRBJ1-4, with D hard to call. Per the germline V gene, CDR1 is MNHNS and CDR2 is SASEGT. The CDR3 is made up of 13 amino acids.